This TCR beta chain was obtained from a study of blood T cell repertoires in COVID-19. Looking at the study overall: Acute-phase and convalescent COVID-19 samples originated in the United States, Italy and Spain. PBMCs, B-cell-depleted T cells, or T cells provided the cDNA or gDNA that made up the material.

In the source study's methods: Amplification of reference gene primers was used by the study to estimate nucleated cell counts. The assay was immunoSEQ multiplex PCR, and TCRdb's table has in-frame clones only and misses some. That table furnishes V, J and clone size, whereas the DNA furnished D and trimming. Here the sample spans 120,000 to 150,000 clones, approximately 80% being singletons. Germline values: CDR1 SSHAT, CDR2 FNYEAQ (reference sequence). Trimming left V 6 bases short and J 0 bases short, with 14 bases between. The CDR3 extends over 15 amino acids. The material sequenced was peripheral blood. This TCR derives from a woman aged 45-65 years with acute or convalescent COVID-19. The chain carries TRBV7-7 and TRBJ1-1, with D uncertain. The CDR3 DNA reads TGTGCCAGCAGTCCACCGGGTCTCATGAACACTGAAGCTTTCTTT. This encodes CASSPPGLMNTEAFF.